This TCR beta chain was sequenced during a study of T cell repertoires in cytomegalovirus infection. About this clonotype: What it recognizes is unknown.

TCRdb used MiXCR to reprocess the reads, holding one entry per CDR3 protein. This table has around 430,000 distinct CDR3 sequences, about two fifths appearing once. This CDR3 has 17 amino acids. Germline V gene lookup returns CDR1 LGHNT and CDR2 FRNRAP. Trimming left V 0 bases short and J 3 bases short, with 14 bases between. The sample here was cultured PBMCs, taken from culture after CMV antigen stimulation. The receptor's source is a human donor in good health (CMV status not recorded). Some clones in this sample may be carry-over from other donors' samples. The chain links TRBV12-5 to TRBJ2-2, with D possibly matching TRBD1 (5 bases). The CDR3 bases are TGTGCTAGTGGTTTGGTATTCAAACAGGAGCACACCGGGGAGCTGTTTTTT. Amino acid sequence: CASGLVFKQEHTGELFF.